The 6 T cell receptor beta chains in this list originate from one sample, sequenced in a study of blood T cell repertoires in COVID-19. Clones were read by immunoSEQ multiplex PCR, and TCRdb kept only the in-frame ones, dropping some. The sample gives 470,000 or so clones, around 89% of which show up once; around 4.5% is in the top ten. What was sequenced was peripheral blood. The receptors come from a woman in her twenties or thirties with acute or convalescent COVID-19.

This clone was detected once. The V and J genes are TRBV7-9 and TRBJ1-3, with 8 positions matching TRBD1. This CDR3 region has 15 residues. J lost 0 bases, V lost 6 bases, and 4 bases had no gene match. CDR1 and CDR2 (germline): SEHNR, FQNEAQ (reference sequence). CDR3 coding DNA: TGTGCCAGCAGAGGACAGGGCCTCTCTGGAAACACCATATATTTT. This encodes CASRGQGLSGNTIYF.

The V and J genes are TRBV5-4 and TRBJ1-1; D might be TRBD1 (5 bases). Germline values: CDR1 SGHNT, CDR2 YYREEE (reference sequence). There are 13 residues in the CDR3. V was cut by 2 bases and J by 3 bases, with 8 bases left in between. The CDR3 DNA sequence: TGTGCCAGCAGCTTTATCAGGGACACTGAAGCTTTCTTT. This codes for CASSFIRDTEAFF.

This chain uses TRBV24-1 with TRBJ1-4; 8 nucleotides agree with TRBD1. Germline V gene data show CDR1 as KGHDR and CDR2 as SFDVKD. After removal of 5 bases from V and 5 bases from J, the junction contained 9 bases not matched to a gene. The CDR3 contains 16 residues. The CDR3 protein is CATSAVPGQENEKLFF. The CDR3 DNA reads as TGTGCCACCAGTGCCGTCCCGGGACAGGAAAATGAAAAACTGTTTTTT.

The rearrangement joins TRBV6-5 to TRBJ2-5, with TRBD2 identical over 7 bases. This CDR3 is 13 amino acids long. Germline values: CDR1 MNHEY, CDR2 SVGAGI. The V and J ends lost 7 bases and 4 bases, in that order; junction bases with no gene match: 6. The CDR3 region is CASTNQRGETQYF. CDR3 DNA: TGTGCCAGCACCAATCAGCGGGGAGAGACCCAGTACTTC.

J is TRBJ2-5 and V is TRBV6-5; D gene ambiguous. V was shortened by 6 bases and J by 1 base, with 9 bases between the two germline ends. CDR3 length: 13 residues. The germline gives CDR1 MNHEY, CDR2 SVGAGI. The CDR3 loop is CASRSFFQETQYF. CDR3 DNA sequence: TGTGCCAGCAGAAGCTTTTTCCAAGAGACCCAGTACTTC.

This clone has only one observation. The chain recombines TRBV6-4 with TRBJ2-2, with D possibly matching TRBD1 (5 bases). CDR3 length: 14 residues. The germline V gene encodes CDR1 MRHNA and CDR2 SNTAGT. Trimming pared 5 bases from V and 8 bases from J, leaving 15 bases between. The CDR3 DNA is TGTGCCAGCAGTCCCCTTCAGGGTACGGGGGAGCTGTTTTTT. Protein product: CASSPLQGTGELFF.